The text below deals with one TCR beta chain. The data derive from a study of T cell responses to AZD1222 COVID-19 vaccine. Trimming stripped 5 bases from V and 1 base from J, with 11 bases between. The germline V gene has CDR1 SGHAT and CDR2 FQNNGV. The length of the CDR3 is 14 residues. The table came from immunoSEQ multiplex PCR; TCRdb's copy has only in-frame clones and leaves some out. The sample lists about 150,000 clones, 85% to 90% occurring once. The source was peripheral blood, collected on day 0 of MenACWY control vaccination. J is TRBJ1-2 and V is TRBV11-2; D might be TRBD1 (6 bases). This TCR was recovered from an adult in good health. In nucleotides, the CDR3 is TGTGCCAGCAGCCCGAGGACAGATAACTATGGCTACACCTTC. Translation: CASSPRTDNYGYTF. Full variable domain (remainder filled in from reference TRBV11-2 and TRBJ1-2): EAGVAQSPRYKIIEKRQSVAFWCNPISGHATLYWYQQILGQGPKLLIQFQNNGVVDDSQLPKDRFSAERLKGVDSTLKIQPAKLEDSAVYLCASSPRTDNYGYTFGSGTRLTVV.